The rows below give T cell receptor beta chains drawn from one sample of a study of early T cells in non-severe SARS-CoV-2 infection. TCRdb analysed the 5' RACE reads with MiXCR anew, one entry per CDR3 protein. The sample has about 130,000 distinct CDR3 sequences, under 15% seen once. Sequencing was performed on whole blood. Receptors were obtained from an adult who was a healthcare worker with PCR-confirmed SARS-CoV-2 infection or an uninfected control (not recorded which). The CDR3 runs from the conserved cysteine through the conserved F or W. D genes are given only for firm matches. Clone sizes are given selectively: once, few, many, or a class where the clone is expanded.

TRBJ2-2 | TRBV24-1 | - | - | 10 | TGTGCCATGGAGAGCGGGGAGCTGTTTTTT | CAMESGELFF
TRBJ2-3 | TRBV2 | few | TRBD2 | 15 | TGTGCCAGCAGTGAACGGGGACTATTCGGAGATACGCAGTATTTT | CASSERGLFGDTQYF
TRBJ1-4 | TRBV30 | few | TRBD1 | 15 | TGTGCCTGGAGCAGCCAGGGGGGCACTAATGAAAAACTGTTTTTT | CAWSSQGGTNEKLFF
TRBJ1-5 | TRBV21-1 | - | - | 14 | TGTGCCAGCAGCAAAGCAGATAGCAATCAGCCCCAGCATTTT | CASSKADSNQPQHF
TRBJ1-1 | TRBV6-6 | many | - | 14 | TGTGCCAGCAGTTACAGGGGCATGAACACTGAAGCTTTCTTT | CASSYRGMNTEAFF
TRBJ1-5 | TRBV4-1 | - | TRBD1 | 15 | TGCGCCAGCAGCCAAGATGGACAGGGGATGATGCCCCAGCATTTT | CASSQDGQGMMPQHF
TRBJ2-7 | TRBV7-2 | many | - | 12 | TGTGCTACGGGCGTGAGCTCCTACGAGCAGTACTTC | CATGVSSYEQYF
TRBJ1-2 | TRBV6-5 | few | TRBD1 | 14 | TGTGCCAGCAGTTCTATCGCAGGGGGAGATGGCTACACCTTC | CASSSIAGGDGYTF
TRBJ2-5 | TRBV6-6 | few | - | 14 | TGTGCCAGCAGTTACTCTGGTGGCGAAGAGACCCAGTACTTC | CASSYSGGEETQYF
TRBJ1-1 | TRBV11-2 | few | - | 15 | TGTGCCAGCAGGTCCCCGGCAGGCCGAAACACTGAAGCTTTCTTT | CASRSPAGRNTEAFF
TRBJ2-1 | TRBV3-1 | - | TRBD2 | 14 | TGTGCCAGCAGCCGCGGGGGGCCCGAATTAGGGCAGTTCTTC | CASSRGGPELGQFF
TRBJ2-7 | TRBV4-1 | - | TRBD1 | 15 | TGCGCCAGCAGCCGGAGACAGGGAGTCCTCTACGAGCAGTACTTC | CASSRRQGVLYEQYF
TRBJ2-6 | TRBV7-9 | - | - | 15 | TGTGCCAGCAGCGCCTTATGGGCGGGGGCCAACGTCCTGACTTTC | CASSALWAGANVLTF
TRBJ2-7 | TRBV27 | - | TRBD2 | 16 | TGTGCCAGCAGTCTACTGACTAGCGGGGGGGCTTACGAGCAGTACTTC | CASSLLTSGGAYEQYF
TRBJ2-7 | TRBV10-3 | - | TRBD2 | 13 | TGTGCCATCAGTGGGGGTAGCGGGTACGAGCAGTACTTC | CAISGGSGYEQYF
TRBJ1-2 | TRBV19 | - | - | 13 | TGTGCCAGTAGTATAGTCGCGGGGACCGGCTACACCTTC | CASSIVAGTGYTF
TRBJ1-4 | TRBV7-9 | - | TRBD1 | 16 | TGTGCCAGCAGCTCTTTAACCGGGACAGCTAATGAAAAACTGTTTTTT | CASSSLTGTANEKLFF
TRBJ1-1 | TRBV25-1 | few | - | 11 | TGTGCCAGCTCCGGTGGATTAGGAGCTTTCTTT | CASSGGLGAFF
TRBJ2-1 | TRBV12-3/TRBV12-4 | few | TRBD2 | 15 | TGTGCCAGCACAAGCGGGGGGGCCATCCTGAATGAGCAGTTCTTC | CASTSGGAILNEQFF
TRBJ1-4 | TRBV15 | - | TRBD1 | 13 | TGTGCCACCAGCACAAACAGGGGAGAAAAACTGTTTTTT | CATSTNRGEKLFF
TRBJ1-1 | TRBV12-3/TRBV12-4 | few | TRBD1 | 16 | TGTGCCAGCAGCCGAAACGCGGGGACAGGGGGCACTGAAGCTTTCTTT | CASSRNAGTGGTEAFF
TRBJ1-6 | TRBV3-1 | - | - | 15 | TGTGCCAGCAGCCCCAGTCGGAGGGGGAATTCACCCCTCCACTTT | CASSPSRRGNSPLHF
TRBJ2-3 | TRBV7-9 | - | TRBD2 | 15 | TGTGCCAGCAGCCCCCTTGGACTAGCGGGGAATACGCAGTATTTT | CASSPLGLAGNTQYF
TRBJ1-4 | TRBV12-3/TRBV12-4 | - | - | 13 | TGTGCCAGCAAGGTTCACGAGGTTGAAAAACTGTTTTTT | CASKVHEVEKLFF
TRBJ2-5 | TRBV5-4 | - | - | 14 | TGTGCCAGCAGCTCCCCCTTTGGCCAAGAGACCCAGTACTTC | CASSSPFGQETQYF
TRBJ1-1 | TRBV7-9 | few | - | 12 | TGTGCCAGCAGCTTGTGGGGCACCGAAGCTTTCTTT | CASSLWGTEAFF
TRBJ2-2 | TRBV7-3 | - | TRBD1 | 16 | TGTGCCAGCAGCACTCAACAGGGGGTCGTTACCGGGGAGCTGTTTTTT | CASSTQQGVVTGELFF
TRBJ2-1 | TRBV30 | - | TRBD2 | 15 | TGTGCCTGGACTAGCGGGGGGACCTCCTACAATGAGCAGTTCTTC | CAWTSGGTSYNEQFF
TRBJ1-4 | TRBV12-3/TRBV12-4 | - | - | 13 | TGTGCCAGCAGTTTGTCGGCGGGGGAAAAACTGTTTTTT | CASSLSAGEKLFF
TRBJ2-7 | TRBV20-1 | - | - | 12 | TGCAGTGCTTCGGACGACTCCTACGAGCAGTACTTC | CSASDDSYEQYF
TRBJ2-5 | TRBV6-6 | few | - | 13 | TGTGCCAGCAGTTATAAGGGACAAGAGACCCAGTACTTC | CASSYKGQETQYF
TRBJ1-4 | TRBV20-1 | - | - | 13 | TGCAGTGGCCGAGGAGGGGAGGCTGAAAAACTGTTTTTT | CSGRGGEAEKLFF
TRBJ2-7 | TRBV10-2 | - | - | 14 | TGCGCCAGCAGTGAGTCGGGACCTTCCTACGAGCAGTACTTC | CASSESGPSYEQYF
TRBJ2-3 | TRBV18 | few | - | 13 | TGTGCCAGCTCACCAGGGGTAAAAGATACGCAGTATTTT | CASSPGVKDTQYF
TRBJ1-1 | TRBV7-9 | few | - | 12 | TGTGCCAGCAGCCCGACTGGGCCTGAAGCTTTCTTT | CASSPTGPEAFF
TRBJ2-3 | TRBV7-2 | few | - | 14 | TGTGCCAGCAGCCAAAACATGGGGACAGATACGCAGTATTTT | CASSQNMGTDTQYF
TRBJ2-1 | TRBV7-9 | few | TRBD2 | 12 | TGTGCCAGCAGCGATCAGCGGGGCGAGCAGTTCTTC | CASSDQRGEQFF
TRBJ2-3 | TRBV5-4 | - | TRBD2 | 15 | TGTGCCAGCAGCTTGGAGCTAGCGGACACAGATACGCAGTATTTT | CASSLELADTDTQYF
TRBJ1-1 | TRBV29-1 | - | TRBD1 | 12 | TGCAGCATCCGACAGGGGGACACTGAAGCTTTCTTT | CSIRQGDTEAFF
TRBJ2-1 | TRBV7-6 | - | - | 16 | TGTGCCAGCAGCTTAGAGCCGGGGGGCGTTTACAATGAGCAGTTCTTC | CASSLEPGGVYNEQFF
TRBJ2-1 | TRBV7-9 | many | - | 14 | TGTGCCAGCAGCTTAGCGCACGGGTTCAATGAGCAGTTCTTC | CASSLAHGFNEQFF
TRBJ2-1 | TRBV3-1 | - | - | 15 | TGTGCCAGCAGCCAAGTTGGGACTTCTTACAATGAGCAGTTCTTC | CASSQVGTSYNEQFF
TRBJ2-2 | TRBV6-1 | many | TRBD1 | 16 | TGTGCCAGCACCTTCCCTAGGACAGGGACTACCGGGGAGCTGTTTTTT | CASTFPRTGTTGELFF